This T cell receptor (beta chain) was recovered during a study of CD8+ T cells in alopecia areata. Looking at the study overall: It was oral tofacitinib, at 5 to 10 mg twice daily, that treated patients received.

Germline V gene data show CDR1 as MNHEY and CDR2 as SMNVEV (reference sequence). This CDR3 contains 13 residues. V was clipped by 4 bases and J by 14 bases; unmatched bases: 9. As for this clone: Its antigen is as yet unknown.

Documented treatment: oral pan-JAK inhibitor, 5-10 mg twice daily. Extracted from the samples, RNA was reverse transcribed into cDNA to serve as the sequencing template. This table comes from immunoSEQ multiplex PCR, and its TCRdb copy is limited to in-frame clones, with some not included. The sample consists of fewer than 110,000 clones, 60% of them appearing once. Overall study results and limits: Both scalp clonality and the expanded CD8+ clones among the top 100 showed a significant decrease with tofacitinib. Mice showed TCR sharing more clearly than patients did, possibly owing to HLA.

The material sequenced was CD8+ T cells sorted from blood, taken around week 55, from a patient treated with tofacitinib. The clonotype comes from a human donor with alopecia areata. This chain joins TRBV27 and TRBJ2-1, with 9 bases aligning to TRBD1. The CDR3 sequence is CASSYSAQGAKFF. CDR3 sequence (DNA): TGTGCCAGCAGTTATTCCGCACAGGGGGCCAAGTTCTTC.